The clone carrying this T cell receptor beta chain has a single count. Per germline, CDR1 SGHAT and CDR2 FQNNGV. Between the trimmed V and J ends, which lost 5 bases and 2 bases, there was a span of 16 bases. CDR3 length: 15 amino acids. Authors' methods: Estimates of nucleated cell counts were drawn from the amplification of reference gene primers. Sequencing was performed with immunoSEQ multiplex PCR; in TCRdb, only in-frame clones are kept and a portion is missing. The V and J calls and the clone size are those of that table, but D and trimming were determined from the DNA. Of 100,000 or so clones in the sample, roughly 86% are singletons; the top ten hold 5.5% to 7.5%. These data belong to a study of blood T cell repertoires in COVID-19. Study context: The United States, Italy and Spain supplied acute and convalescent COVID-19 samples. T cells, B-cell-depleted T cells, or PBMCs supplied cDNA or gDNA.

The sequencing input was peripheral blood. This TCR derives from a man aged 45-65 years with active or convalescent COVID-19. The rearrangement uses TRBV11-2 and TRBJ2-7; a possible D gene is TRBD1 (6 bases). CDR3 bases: TGTGCCAGCAGCCACCTTGAGGGGGACACCTACGAGCAGTACTTC. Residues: CASSHLEGDTYEQYF.